This note documents a single T cell receptor beta chain sequence. The target antigen is unknown. The sort gate was single viable CD3+CD4+CD8-CD45RO+ cells for memory CD4+ T cells. This sample is part of a study of memory CD4+ T cells and cytomegalovirus serostatus. Regarding the study as a whole: Each of roughly 65 CMV-associated TCRbeta sequences occurred in one to five individuals.

Data came from immunoSEQ multiplex PCR; TCRdb stores just in-frame clones and leaves some out. This table has approximately 46,000 clones, 60% to 80% appearing once. V lost 2 bases to trimming and J lost 4 bases; unmatched junction nucleotides: 7. This CDR3 is built from 15 residues. Germline V CDR1 and CDR2: SGHRS, YFSETQ. This TCR was sampled from an adult in good health and CMV-seropositive. The sample was memory CD4+ T cells from blood. This sequence joins TRBV5-1 and TRBJ1-2, with 8 bases aligning to TRBD1. The CDR3 nucleotides are TGCGCCAGCAGCTTAGACAGGGGCCGTGTCTATGGCTACACCTTC. This encodes CASSLDRGRVYGYTF.